This T cell receptor beta chain emerged from a study of technical replicates of blood from a few donors. Sequenced by immunoSEQ multiplex PCR; TCRdb stores in-frame clones only, minus some. The sample has around 70,000 clones; 85% to 95% are singletons. Germline V CDR1 and CDR2: KGHSH, LQKENI. V shed 2 bases, J shed 6 bases, and the junction held 3 bases outside the gene matches. This CDR3 contains 14 residues. The sample comprised T cells isolated from PBMCs. The rearrangement joins TRBV18 to TRBJ1-2; 10 bases are a match to TRBD1. The sequence derives from a human donor in good health. The CDR3, as DNA: TGTGCCAGCTCACCATGGGACAGGGGCGATGGCTACACCTTC. Translating it yields CASSPWDRGDGYTF.